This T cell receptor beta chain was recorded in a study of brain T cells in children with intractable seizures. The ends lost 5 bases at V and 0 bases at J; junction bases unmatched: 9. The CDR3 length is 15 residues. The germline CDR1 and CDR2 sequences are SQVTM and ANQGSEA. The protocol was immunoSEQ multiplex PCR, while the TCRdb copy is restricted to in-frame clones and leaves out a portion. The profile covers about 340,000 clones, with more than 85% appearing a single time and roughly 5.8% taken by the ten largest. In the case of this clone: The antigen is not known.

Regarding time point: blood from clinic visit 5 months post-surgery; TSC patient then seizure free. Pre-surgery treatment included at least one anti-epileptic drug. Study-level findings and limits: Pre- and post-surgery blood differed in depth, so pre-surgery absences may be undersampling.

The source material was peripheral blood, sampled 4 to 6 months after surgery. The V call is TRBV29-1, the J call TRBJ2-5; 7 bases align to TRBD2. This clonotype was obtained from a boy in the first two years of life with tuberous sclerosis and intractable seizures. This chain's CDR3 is CSVRLWGGNQETQYF. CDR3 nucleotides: TGCAGCGTTCGCCTGTGGGGGGGTAACCAAGAGACCCAGTACTTC.